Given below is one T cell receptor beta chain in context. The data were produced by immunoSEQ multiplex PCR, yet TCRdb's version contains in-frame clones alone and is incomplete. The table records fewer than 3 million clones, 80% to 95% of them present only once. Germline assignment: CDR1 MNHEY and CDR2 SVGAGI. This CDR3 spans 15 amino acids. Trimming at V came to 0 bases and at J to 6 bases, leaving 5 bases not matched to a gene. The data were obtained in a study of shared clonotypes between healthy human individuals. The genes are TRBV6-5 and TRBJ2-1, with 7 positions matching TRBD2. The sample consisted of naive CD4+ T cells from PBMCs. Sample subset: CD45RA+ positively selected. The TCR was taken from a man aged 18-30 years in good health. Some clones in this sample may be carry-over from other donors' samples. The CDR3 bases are TGTGCCAGCAGTTACTCTGGGGGAGGGCCCAATGAGCAGTTCTTC. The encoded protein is CASSYSGGGPNEQFF.